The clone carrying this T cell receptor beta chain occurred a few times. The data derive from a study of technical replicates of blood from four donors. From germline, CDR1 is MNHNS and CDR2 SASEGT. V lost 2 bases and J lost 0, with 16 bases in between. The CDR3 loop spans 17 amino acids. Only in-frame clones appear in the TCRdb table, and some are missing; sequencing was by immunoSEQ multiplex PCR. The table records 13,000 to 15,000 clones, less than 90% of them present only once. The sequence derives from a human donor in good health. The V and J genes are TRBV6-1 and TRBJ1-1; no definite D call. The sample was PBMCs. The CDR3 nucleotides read TGTGCCAGCAGTGAAACGGCGTTGGGCACCCTGAACACTGAAGCTTTCTTT. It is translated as CASSETALGTLNTEAFF.